Listed here are 17 T cell receptor beta chains from one sample, sequenced in a study of blood T cell repertoires in COVID-19. Measured with immunoSEQ multiplex PCR; TCRdb has only the in-frame clones, and not every one. The sample records approximately 360,000 clones, under 85% being singletons. Sequenced sample: PBMCs or T cells enriched from blood (not recorded which). Source of these receptors: a woman between 50 and 59 years old who had recovered from COVID-19.

The chain uses TRBV9 and TRBJ1-3; unclear D gene. Germline CDR1 SGDLS, CDR2 YYNGEE. The V and J ends lost 3 bases and 8 bases respectively, with 12 bases between them. This CDR3 spans 13 amino acids. CDR3 in amino acids: CASSAGSSHTIYF. The CDR3 DNA reads as TGTGCCAGCAGCGCCGGGTCCTCTCACACCATATATTTT.

The chain has TRBV10-3 and TRBJ1-5; D possibly corresponds to TRBD1 (6 bases). The CDR3 contains 14 residues. V lost 0 bases, J lost 7 bases, and 10 bases lay in between. Germline values: CDR1 ENHRY, CDR2 SYGVKD. The CDR3 DNA reads TGTGCCATCAGTGAGTCGGGAGGGGGACAGCCCCAGCATTTT. Translated: CAISESGGGQPQHF.

The genes are TRBV30 and TRBJ1-1, with a tentative D call TRBD1 (6 bases). The length of the CDR3 is 15 residues. V lost 0 bases and J lost 6, with 17 bases in between. CDR1 is GTSNPN and CDR2 is SVGIG in the germline V gene (reference sequence). Here the CDR3 DNA reads TGTGCCTGGAGTGTACTTCGGGGGGCGAGGGCTGAAGCTTTCTTT. Encoded protein: CAWSVLRGARAEAFF.

This chain uses TRBV7-2 with TRBJ1-4, with 8 bases identical to TRBD1. The CDR3 consists of 16 residues. After removal of 5 bases from V and 5 bases from J, the junction contained 10 bases not matched to a gene. Per the germline V gene, CDR1 is SGHTA and CDR2 is FQGNSA. DNA for the CDR3: TGTGCCAGCAGCGATTCCCCAAGGACAGGGAATGAAAAACTGTTTTTT. It specifies CASSDSPRTGNEKLFF.

The rearrangement uses TRBV5-1 and TRBJ2-7, with 10 nucleotides matching TRBD1. V lost 1 base, J lost 4 bases, and 5 bases stayed unmatched. Germline CDR1 reads SGHRS; CDR2 reads YFSETQ. This CDR3 region has 15 residues. CDR3: CASSLRQGASYEQYF. CDR3 DNA sequence: TGCGCCAGCAGCTTGCGACAGGGGGCTAGTTACGAGCAGTACTTC.

The V call is TRBV11-3, the J call TRBJ1-4; possibly TRBD1 for D (5 bases). Trimming stripped 2 bases from V and 3 bases from J, with 19 bases between. This CDR3 is 18 amino acids long. CDR1 and CDR2 (germline): SGHNT, YENEEA. The CDR3 DNA sequence: TGTGCCAGCAGCTTAAAATTAGGGGAACCCGCGGCTAATGAAAAACTGTTTTTT. Amino acids: CASSLKLGEPAANEKLFF.

The V gene is TRBV30, the J gene TRBJ2-5; a weak D match, TRBD2 (5 bases). Germline V lookup: CDR1 GTSNPN, CDR2 SVGIG (reference sequence). The V end was cut by 1 base, the J end by 3 bases, with 6 bases between. The CDR3 runs 12 residues. The CDR3 DNA follows: TGTGCCTGGAGTGCGGGGAAAGAGACCCAGTACTTC. This gives the protein CAWSAGKETQYF.

This clone was seen a few times. The rearrangement links TRBV9 to TRBJ1-3, with TRBD1 identical over 8 bases. J gave up 2 bases and V 4 bases, and 14 bases lay outside the gene matches. CDR3 length: 18 residues. CDR1 SGDLS and CDR2 YYNGEE come from the germline V gene. The chain's CDR3 is CASSPHILDRATGNTIYF. DNA for the CDR3: TGTGCCAGCAGCCCTCATATACTGGACAGGGCCACTGGAAACACCATATATTTT.

The genes are TRBV18 and TRBJ1-1; D remains ambiguous. Trimming took off 3 bases at V and 4 bases at J, with 9 bases between the two ends. Looked up from germline, CDR1 is KGHSH and CDR2 is LQKENI. The CDR3 consists of 13 residues. The CDR3 region has the DNA TGTGCCAGCTCACCTGTCGAGGGCACTGAAGCTTTCTTT. Its protein is CASSPVEGTEAFF.

This clone was counted between two and nine times. In DNA, the CDR3 is TGTGCCACCAGCAGACATGAACAGGGCAACTATGGCTACACCTTC. Residues: CATSRHEQGNYGYTF. The chain couples TRBV15 to TRBJ1-2, with a weak D call TRBD1 (6 bases). Germline lookup yields CDR1 LNHNV and CDR2 YYDKDF (reference sequence). This CDR3 is 15 amino acids long. V lost 2 bases and J 2 bases, leaving 12 bases between the germline ends.

The gene calls are TRBV3-1 (or the pseudogene TRBV3-2) and TRBJ1-1, with TRBD1 as a possible D gene (5 bases). The V end was cut by 4 bases, the J end by 2 bases, with 17 bases between. The germline gives CDR1 LGHDT, CDR2 YNNKEL (reference sequence). The CDR3 has 16 amino acids. The chain's CDR3 is CASSRHIGGVNTEAFF. CDR3 nucleotide sequence: TGTGCCAGCAGCCGGCACATCGGGGGAGTTAACACTGAAGCTTTCTTT.

The chain carries TRBV4-3 and TRBJ1-3; D unresolved. This CDR3 spans 15 amino acids. Germline V CDR1 and CDR2: LGHNA, YSLEER. V gave up 1 base and J gave up 5 bases, with 12 bases separating them. CDR3 protein: CASSQGPGMRNTIYF. The CDR3 DNA reads TGCGCCAGCAGCCAAGGTCCGGGGATGCGAAACACCATATATTTT.

Details on this clone: Other DNA sequences in this specimen translate into the identical CDR3. The rearrangement uses TRBV5-1 and TRBJ2-3, with 9 bases lining up with TRBD1. The V gene's germline CDR1 is SGHRS and CDR2 YFSETQ. The CDR3 spans 14 residues. V lost 3 bases to trimming and J lost 6 bases; unmatched junction nucleotides: 5. Written as DNA, the CDR3 is TGCGCCAGCAGCTCGGGACAGGGAGGTGATACGCAGTATTTT. It specifies CASSSGQGGDTQYF.

J is TRBJ1-2 and V is TRBV4-2; 7 positions match TRBD1. Germline CDR1 LGHNA, CDR2 YNFKEQ. The CDR3 covers 13 residues. J gave up 6 bases and V 2 bases, and 3 bases lay outside the gene matches. The CDR3 region has the DNA TGTGCCAGCAGCCAACCGACAGGGAATGGCTACACCTTC. As protein: CASSQPTGNGYTF.

This sequence joins TRBV6-5 and TRBJ2-1; D is possibly TRBD2 (6 bases). V lost 10 bases and J 3 bases, leaving 7 bases between the germline ends. CDR1 and CDR2 (germline): MNHEY, SVGAGI. CDR3 length equals 11 residues. For the CDR3, the DNA is TGTGCCACCGGGGGCTACAATGAGCAGTTCTTC. It specifies CATGGYNEQFF.

The chain has TRBV5-4 and TRBJ1-5, with a weak D call TRBD1 (6 bases). The CDR3 is 13 amino acids. Looked up from germline, CDR1 is SGHNT and CDR2 is YYREEE (reference sequence). The V end was cut by 0 bases, the J end by 7 bases, with 8 bases between. CDR3 sequence reads: CASSLGTDQPQHF. CDR3 in DNA: TGTGCCAGCAGCTTGGGGACAGACCAGCCCCAGCATTTT.

V and J are TRBV5-4 and TRBJ1-1, with 7 nucleotides matching TRBD1. The germline CDR1 and CDR2 sequences are SGHNT and YYREEE (reference sequence). V trimming: 4 bases; J trimming: 4 bases; junction bases outside the gene matches: 7. The CDR3 is 14 amino acids. The chain's CDR3 is CASSPTQGSTEAFF. The CDR3 DNA reads as TGTGCCAGCAGCCCAACACAGGGGAGCACTGAAGCTTTCTTT.